The clone carrying this T cell receptor beta chain has more than one count but fewer than ten. What it binds is unknown. The data belong to a study of cytomegalovirus exposure and HLA in healthy donors. CDR1 is LGHNA and CDR2 is YNFKEQ in the germline V gene. Deletions cut 1 base from V and 1 base from J, with 10 bases between. CDR3 size: 15 residues. Study conclusions and caveats: Most of the TCR beta V segments (in an earlier analysis) were productive either about 87% or about 30% of the time. Upon later analysis, HLA-associated TCR beta chains proved more clonally expanded than other, equally common chains.

PCR amplification relied on 60 Vbeta primers (plus 13 Jbeta primers). The repertoire was sequenced with immunoSEQ multiplex PCR; TCRdb's copy has only in-frame clones and lacks some. This sample has 150,000 to 200,000 clones; approximately 12% occur once, and the top ten carry about 8%. The gene calls are TRBV4-2 and TRBJ1-1; weak D call: TRBD1 (5 bases). Sequences were obtained from PBMCs. This TCR was sampled from a man aged 50 to 60 in good health and CMV-seropositive. CDR3 in amino acids: CASSQADRPNTEAFF. In nucleotides, the CDR3 is TGTGCCAGCAGCCAAGCCGACAGACCGAACACTGAAGCTTTCTTT.